Below, 14 T cell receptor beta chains from the same sample are listed, as sequenced in a study of blood T cell repertoires in COVID-19. Produced via immunoSEQ multiplex PCR; TCRdb's table is partial and in-frame only. In the table there are hundreds of thousands of clones, 70% to 90% of which are singletons. The specimen was PBMCs or T cells enriched from blood (not recorded which). These receptors all stem from a man aged 25-45 years who had recovered from COVID-19.

The gene calls are TRBV6-5 and TRBJ2-1; TRBD1 agrees at 9 bases. Per the germline V gene, CDR1 is MNHEY and CDR2 is SVGAGI. V was pared by 6 bases and J by 7 bases, with 10 bases of the junction left unmatched. The CDR3 contains 15 residues. The CDR3 spells CASRPGQGRRNEQFF. The DNA for the CDR3 is TGTGCCAGCAGACCCGGACAGGGGCGGCGTAATGAGCAGTTCTTC.

The rearrangement uses TRBV12-5 and TRBJ2-5; D gene ambiguous. CDR3 size: 12 residues. Trimming took 6 bases from V and 4 from J, leaving 9 bases between them. Looked up from germline, CDR1 is LGHNT and CDR2 is FRNRAP. The CDR3 DNA follows: TGTGCTAGTGGACCGGGTCGAGAGACCCAGTACTTC. Its protein is CASGPGRETQYF. The variable domain in full, with the rest retrieved from reference TRBV12-5 and TRBJ2-5, is DARVTQTPRHKVTEMGQEVTMRCQPILGHNTVFWYRQTMMQGLELLAYFRNRAPLDDSGMPKDRFSAEMPDATLATLKIQPSEPRDSAVYFCASGPGRETQYFGPGTRLLVL.

The V call is TRBV6-5, the J call TRBJ2-7; D might be TRBD2 (6 bases). Looked up from germline, CDR1 is MNHEY and CDR2 is SVGAGI. The CDR3 loop spans 15 amino acids. V lost 6 bases and J 3 bases, leaving 18 bases between the germline ends. The CDR3 bases are TGTGCCAGCAGCCAAGGAGGAGGGGTGGGCTACGAGCAGTACTTC. This gives the protein CASSQGGGVGYEQYF.

The genes are TRBV24-1 and TRBJ1-5; D might be TRBD1 (6 bases). V dropped 3 bases and J dropped 1 base, with 12 bases sitting between them. Per germline, CDR1 KGHDR and CDR2 SFDVKD. The CDR3 is 16 residues long. CDR3 in amino acids: CATSDPDRPSNQPQHF. CDR3 coding DNA: TGTGCCACCAGTGATCCCGACAGGCCGAGCAATCAGCCCCAGCATTTT.

The V call is TRBV18, the J call TRBJ2-2; unclear D gene. V lost 3 bases and J lost 1, with 9 bases in between. The CDR3 spans 15 residues. CDR1 and CDR2 (germline): KGHSH, LQKENI. The CDR3 sequence is CASSPSQRNTGELFF. The CDR3, as DNA: TGTGCCAGCTCACCCTCTCAGCGGAACACCGGGGAGCTGTTTTTT.

The V and J genes are TRBV10-2 and TRBJ2-1; D is unclear. Per germline, CDR1 WSHSY and CDR2 SAAADI. The CDR3 length is 10 residues. With 10 bases removed from V and 4 bases from J, the gap between germline ends came to 5 bases. CDR3 in amino acids: CATLYNEQFF. CDR3 bases: TGCGCCACCCTGTACAATGAGCAGTTCTTC.

This rearrangement joins TRBV27 to TRBJ2-7, with 7 bases identical to TRBD2. The germline V gene encodes CDR1 MNHEY and CDR2 SMNVEV (reference sequence). V shed 3 bases and J 0 bases; nucleotides not matched to a gene: 5. The CDR3 runs 15 residues. The CDR3 loop is CASSFRGGSSYEQYF. CDR3 DNA sequence: TGTGCCAGCAGTTTTCGGGGCGGGAGCTCCTACGAGCAGTACTTC.

The rearrangement uses TRBV19 and TRBJ1-2; the match to TRBD1 covers 7 bases. Per the germline V gene, CDR1 is LNHDA and CDR2 is SQIVND (reference sequence). The CDR3 contains 13 residues. V trimming: 4 bases; J trimming: 7 bases; junction bases outside the gene matches: 6. The CDR3 sequence: CASSNTGAFGYTF. CDR3 in DNA: TGTGCCAGTAGTAACACAGGGGCCTTTGGCTACACCTTC.

This clone was observed a single time. V is TRBV6-1 and J is TRBJ2-7, with D possibly TRBD1 on 5 matching bases. CDR1 and CDR2 (germline): MNHNS, SASEGT. The ends were cut back, 2 bases at V and 0 bases at J, with 11 bases in the middle. The CDR3 totals 15 residues. CDR3 DNA: TGTGCCAGCAGTGAAAGTACAGGAAGCTCCTACGAGCAGTACTTC. Residues: CASSESTGSSYEQYF.

This chain uses TRBV13 with TRBJ2-7; 12 bases map to TRBD1. In germline, CDR1 is PRHDT, CDR2 FYEKMQ (reference sequence). The CDR3 totals 15 residues. V shed 1 base and J 6 bases; nucleotides not matched to a gene: 4. The CDR3 DNA follows: TGTGCCAGCAGCTTAGTGGGACAGGGGGCGGGCGAGCAGTACTTC. This encodes CASSLVGQGAGEQYF. The full variable domain, its missing parts supplied by reference TRBV13 and TRBJ2-7, is AAGVIQSPRHLIKEKRETATLKCYPIPRHDTVYWYQQGPGQDPQFLISFYEKMQSDKGSIPDRFSAQQFSDYHSELNMSSLELGDSALYFCASSLVGQGAGEQYFGPGTRLTVT.

The rearrangement uses TRBV7-8 and TRBJ1-1; maybe TRBD1 (5 bases). CDR3 length equals 14 residues. Germline assignment: CDR1 SGHVS and CDR2 FQNEAQ. V was clipped by 5 bases and J by 1 base, with 11 bases between them. The DNA for the CDR3 is TGTGCCAGCAGCCTCGGACACTCGAACACTGAAGCTTTCTTT. This translates into CASSLGHSNTEAFF.

V gene TRBV6-4 combines with J gene TRBJ1-2, with 12 bases aligning to TRBD1. The V gene end was trimmed by 3 bases and the J gene end by 4 bases; junction bases not matched to a gene: 3. Germline V gene data show CDR1 as MRHNA and CDR2 as SNTAGT. The CDR3 has 15 residues. The CDR3 loop reads CASSEGQGASYGYTF. CDR3 DNA sequence: TGTGCCAGCAGTGAGGGACAGGGGGCGTCCTATGGCTACACCTTC.

The rearrangement uses TRBV10-2 and TRBJ2-7; 7 positions match TRBD1. The CDR3 totals 15 residues. V shed 8 bases, J shed 0 bases, and the junction held 10 bases outside the gene matches. Germline assignment: CDR1 WSHSY and CDR2 SAAADI. In DNA form, the CDR3 reads TGCGCCAGCGGTAGAACAGGGGCGAGCTCCTACGAGCAGTACTTC. Protein product: CASGRTGASSYEQYF.

This clone was seen more than once but under ten times. This chain uses TRBV7-9 with TRBJ1-5; TRBD1 matches at 7 bases. Germline CDR1 reads SEHNR; CDR2 reads FQNEAQ (reference sequence). Unmatched junction bases numbered 12, after V lost 1 base and J lost 3 bases. The CDR3 consists of 18 residues. This CDR3 is CASSLGLLDRVSNQPQHF. The DNA for the CDR3 is TGTGCCAGCAGCTTAGGACTCCTCGACAGGGTTTCCAATCAGCCCCAGCATTTT.